The present entry profiles one T cell receptor beta chain with its context. The antigen it binds to is not known. No base-level quality is on record; no much larger clone is a single base apart. This record belongs to a study of blood T cell repertoires in COVID-19 (dated by TCRdb to about 2020). Background on the whole study: The collaborator samples originated in the United States, Italy and Spain and spanned the acute and convalescent phases of COVID-19. A de-identified subject ID, COVID-19 status, age in years and sex were almost always included in the sample metadata. The repertoires were released in a freely available public database meant as a resource for research on the immune response to SARS-CoV-2. Where HLA class I and class II types were available, the types were taken from metadata supplied by the sample provider, not from assay-based typing. The material from the prospective study consisted of cDNA or gDNA derived from T cells, B-cell-depleted T cells, or PBMCs. The samples were drawn from two sources: the first 160 participants of the ongoing ImmuneRACE study, and fewer than 1,500 subjects contributed by 6 global collaborators. The dataset comprised deeply sampled blood TCRbeta repertoires from subjects exposed to, actively infected with, or recovered from COVID-19. General study outcomes and caveats: The amount of clinical and demographic metadata varied by source and participant and was provided uncurated.

The CDR3 starts with the cysteine, ends with the phenylalanine, and has 12 residues. Only the CDR3 region is kept as DNA, spanning 36 bases read in frame from base 1. From the germline V gene (reference sequence), CDR1 is LGHDT and CDR2 is YNNKEL. Deletion took 5 bases off V and 6 bases off J, with a span of 8 bases between the germline ends. One collaborating source in Seattle enrolled patients during active infection and followed them longitudinally through the course of disease. Collaborating institutions collected whole blood in K2EDTA tubes following their own protocols. For TCRbeta analysis, collaborators shipped samples in one of three forms: frozen whole blood, isolated PBMCs, or DNA extracted from either of those sample types. TCRbeta CDR3 regions were amplified from genomic DNA by means of the immunoSEQ Assay, a bias-controlled multiplex PCR. As for how the authors treated the data: Nucleated cell counts per sample were estimated from amplification of reference gene primers within the assay. To quantify the absolute abundance of each unique TCRbeta CDR3 rearrangement, sequence reads were collapsed and filtered. For each sample, productive Simpson clonality was calculated as the square root of Simpson's diversity index across productive rearrangements. In its TCRdb copy, this immuneACCESS table keeps in-frame sequences only and misses some clones. Where compared with another copy, unresolved V genes explain less than half of these, and the others have no known cause. V and J calls and clone size are given by that table; D and trimming were obtained from the DNA. The sample table lists about 190,000 clones, more than 75% of them with a count of one. Approximately 13% of the sample goes to the ten largest clones.

The chain was built from TRBV3-1 (or the pseudogene TRBV3-2) and TRBJ2-1; the D region possibly corresponds to TRBD1 (5 bases align). Sequenced material: peripheral blood. This TCR was recovered from a woman in her 70s with COVID-19, enrolled during active disease. Here is the DNA: TGTGCCAGCAGCAGGGGTACCAATGAGCAGTTCTTC. It translates as CASSRGTNEQFF.